The present TCR beta chain was sequenced within a study of blood T cell repertoires in COVID-19. For the study at large: Both acute and convalescent COVID-19 samples were obtained from the United States, Italy and Spain. PBMCs, B-cell-depleted T cells, or T cells provided the cDNA or gDNA that made up the material.

In the original analysis: The authors estimated nucleated cell counts from reference gene primer amplification. TCRdb's copy holds only in-frame clones and misses some; the assay was immunoSEQ multiplex PCR. V and J calls plus clone size are reproduced from that table; the DNA served to infer D and trimming. The profile shows just over 150,000 clones, over 70% of them singletons. Per germline, CDR1 MNHEY and CDR2 SVGAGI. The CDR3 is made up of 13 amino acids. V lost 6 bases, J lost 5 bases, and 8 bases lay in between. Input material: peripheral blood. The V and J genes are TRBV6-5 and TRBJ1-6; D perhaps matches TRBD1 (6 bases). The clonotype originates from a man between 60 and 70 years old with acute or convalescent COVID-19. The chain's CDR3 is CASRRTDNSPLHF. The CDR3 DNA reads as TGTGCCAGCAGAAGGACAGATAATTCACCCCTCCACTTT.